This TCR beta chain emerged from a study of blood T cell repertoires in COVID-19. Across the study: Some COVID-19 samples were acute and others convalescent; all came from the United States, Italy and Spain. PBMCs, B-cell-depleted T cells, or T cells were the source of the cDNA or gDNA that made up the material.

In the study's own analysis: How many nucleated cells were present was estimated from reference gene primer amplification. The method was immunoSEQ multiplex PCR; TCRdb's version includes in-frame clones alone and lacks a portion of them. V, J and clone size were drawn from that table, and D and trimming were deduced from the DNA. Among 350,000 to 450,000 clones, approximately 91% were seen once, and the ten largest hold roughly 1.4%. The CDR3 contains 15 residues. Germline lookup yields CDR1 DFQATT and CDR2 SNEGSKA (reference sequence). V was pared by 3 bases and J by 2 bases, with 15 bases between.

This chain connects TRBV20-1 to TRBJ2-3; the D gene is possibly TRBD2 (6 bases). The source material was peripheral blood. This receptor was taken from a middle-aged woman with COVID-19, enrolled during active disease. As DNA, the CDR3 is TGCAGTGCTAGTAGCGGCCTATTAGACACAGATACGCAGTATTTT. This encodes CSASSGLLDTDTQYF.